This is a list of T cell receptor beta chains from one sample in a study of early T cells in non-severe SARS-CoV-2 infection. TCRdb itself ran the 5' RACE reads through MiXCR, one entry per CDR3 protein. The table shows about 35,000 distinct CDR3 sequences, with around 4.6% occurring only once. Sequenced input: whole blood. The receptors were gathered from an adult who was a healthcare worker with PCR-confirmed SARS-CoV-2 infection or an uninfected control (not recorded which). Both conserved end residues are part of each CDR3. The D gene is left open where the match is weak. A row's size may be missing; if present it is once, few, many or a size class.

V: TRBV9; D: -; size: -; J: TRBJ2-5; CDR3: CASSQFGGKETQYF; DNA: TGTGCCAGCAGCCAATTTGGCGGCAAAGAGACCCAGTACTTC
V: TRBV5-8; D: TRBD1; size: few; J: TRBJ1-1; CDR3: CASSSDRGVTEAFF; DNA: TGTGCCAGCAGCTCGGACAGGGGGGTGACTGAAGCTTTCTTT
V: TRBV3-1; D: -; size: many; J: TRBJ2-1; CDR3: CASSRGFGEQFF; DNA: TGTGCCAGCAGCCGAGGGTTCGGGGAGCAGTTCTTC
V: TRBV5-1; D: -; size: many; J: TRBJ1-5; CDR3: CASSLTGLGNQPQHF; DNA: TGCGCCAGCAGCTTAACAGGGTTGGGCAATCAGCCCCAGCATTTT
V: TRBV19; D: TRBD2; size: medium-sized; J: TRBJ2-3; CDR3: CASKRTSGDTDTQYF; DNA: TGTGCCAGTAAGAGGACTAGCGGCGACACAGATACGCAGTATTTT
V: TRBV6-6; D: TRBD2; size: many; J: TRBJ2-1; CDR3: CASSQTSGSYNEQFF; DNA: TGTGCCAGCAGCCAGACTAGCGGGTCCTACAATGAGCAGTTCTTC
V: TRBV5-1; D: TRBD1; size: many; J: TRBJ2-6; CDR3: CASSPEDRPGANVLTF; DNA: TGCGCCAGCAGCCCAGAGGACAGGCCTGGGGCCAACGTCCTGACTTTC
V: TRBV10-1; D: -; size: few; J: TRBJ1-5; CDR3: CASSKNSNQPQHF; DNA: TGCGCCAGCAGTAAGAATAGCAATCAGCCCCAGCATTTT
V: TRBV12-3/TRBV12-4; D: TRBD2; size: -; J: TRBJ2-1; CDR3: CASRLAGGPGEQFF; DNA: TGTGCCAGCAGATTAGCGGGGGGGCCGGGTGAGCAGTTCTTC
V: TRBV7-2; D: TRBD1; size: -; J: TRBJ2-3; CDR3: CASSQRTGKDTQYF; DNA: TGTGCCAGCAGCCAAAGGACAGGGAAAGATACGCAGTATTTT
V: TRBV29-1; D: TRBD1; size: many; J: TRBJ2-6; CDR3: CSVQGLYSGANVLTF; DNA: TGCAGCGTACAGGGGCTTTACTCTGGGGCCAACGTCCTGACTTTC
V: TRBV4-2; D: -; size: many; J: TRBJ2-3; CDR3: CASSPDWGRDTQYF; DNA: TGTGCCAGCAGCCCTGACTGGGGGAGGGATACGCAGTATTTT
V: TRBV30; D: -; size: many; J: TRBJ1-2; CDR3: CAWSPGASYGYTF; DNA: TGTGCCTGGAGCCCAGGGGCCTCCTATGGCTACACCTTC
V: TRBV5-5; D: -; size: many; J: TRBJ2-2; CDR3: CASTNYRDRTGELFF; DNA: TGTGCCAGCACCAATTACAGGGATCGCACCGGGGAGCTGTTTTTT
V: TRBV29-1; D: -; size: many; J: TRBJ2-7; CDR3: CSVLRAYEQYF; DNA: TGCAGCGTTTTGAGAGCCTACGAGCAGTACTTC
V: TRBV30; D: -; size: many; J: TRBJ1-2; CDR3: CAWSPMVWHLDYGYTF; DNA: TGTGCCTGGAGTCCTATGGTGTGGCACTTAGATTATGGCTACACCTTC
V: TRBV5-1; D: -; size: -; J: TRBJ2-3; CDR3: CASSRLQDHTDTQYF; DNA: TGCGCCAGCAGTCGTTTACAGGACCACACAGATACGCAGTATTTT
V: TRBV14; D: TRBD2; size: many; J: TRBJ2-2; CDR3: CASSLRGVVGTGELFF; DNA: TGTGCCAGCAGCCTACGGGGGGTCGTTGGCACCGGGGAGCTGTTTTTT
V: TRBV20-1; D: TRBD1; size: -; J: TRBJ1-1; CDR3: CSALRTGRGVTEAFF; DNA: TGCAGTGCCCTAAGGACAGGGCGTGGGGTCACTGAAGCTTTCTTT
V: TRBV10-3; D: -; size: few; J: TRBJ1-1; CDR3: CAAGFNTEAFF; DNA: TGTGCCGCCGGTTTCAACACTGAAGCTTTCTTT
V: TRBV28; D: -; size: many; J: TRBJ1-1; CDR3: CASSPDGRNTEAFF; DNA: TGTGCCAGCAGCCCGGACGGACGGAACACTGAAGCTTTCTTT
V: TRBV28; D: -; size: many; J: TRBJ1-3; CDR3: CATLKRPGLSSSGNTIYF; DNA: TGTGCCACCCTAAAAAGACCGGGACTCTCGAGCTCTGGAAACACCATATATTTT
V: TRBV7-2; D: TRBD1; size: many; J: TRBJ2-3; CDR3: CASSLTWGQGGTDTQYF; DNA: TGTGCCAGCAGCTTAACCTGGGGACAGGGGGGAACAGATACGCAGTATTTT
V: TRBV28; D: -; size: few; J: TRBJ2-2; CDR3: CASTTFTGLTNTGELFF; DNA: TGTGCCAGCACCACATTTACGGGACTCACCAACACCGGGGAGCTGTTTTTT
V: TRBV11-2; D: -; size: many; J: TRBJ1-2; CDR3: CASSLGAEYYGYTF; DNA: TGTGCCAGCAGCTTAGGGGCAGAATACTATGGCTACACCTTC
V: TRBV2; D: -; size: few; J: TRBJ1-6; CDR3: CASSEERANSPLHF; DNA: TGTGCCAGCAGTGAAGAGCGGGCCAATTCACCCCTCCACTTT
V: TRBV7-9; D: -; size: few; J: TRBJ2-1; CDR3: CASSLANIAEQFF; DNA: TGTGCCAGCAGCTTAGCGAACATAGCGGAGCAGTTCTTC
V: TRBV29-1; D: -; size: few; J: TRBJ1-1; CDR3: CSVEKAMNTEAFF; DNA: TGCAGCGTTGAGAAGGCTATGAACACTGAAGCTTTCTTT
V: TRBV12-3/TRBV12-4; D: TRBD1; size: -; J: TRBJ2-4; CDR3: CASSYTGTGANSQYF; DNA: TGTGCCAGCAGTTATACCGGGACAGGGGCAAACAGTCAGTACTTC
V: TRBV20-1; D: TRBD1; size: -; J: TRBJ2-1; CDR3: CSAETGTGPYNEQFF; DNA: TGCAGTGCTGAAACCGGGACAGGCCCCTACAATGAGCAGTTCTTC
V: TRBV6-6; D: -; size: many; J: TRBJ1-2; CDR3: CASTADTYGYTF; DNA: TGTGCCAGCACCGCCGACACTTATGGCTACACCTTC
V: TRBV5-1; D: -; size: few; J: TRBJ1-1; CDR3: CASSTQNNQNTEAFF; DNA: TGCGCCAGCAGCACCCAAAACAATCAGAACACTGAAGCTTTCTTT
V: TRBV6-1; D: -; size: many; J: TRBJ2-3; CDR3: CASSDPGLPTGDTQYF; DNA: TGTGCCAGCAGTGATCCAGGTCTACCCACAGGCGATACGCAGTATTTT